Each of the 17 T cell receptor beta chains below was sequenced from the same sample in a study of blood T cells in healthy people across ages. Using a J-beta primer mix together with a sample-barcoded 5' primer, a second PCR was run for roughly 6 to 11 cycles. TCRdb re-analysed the 5' RACE reads in MiXCR, keeping a single row per CDR3 protein. The sample contains some 690,000 distinct CDR3 sequences, approximately 21% of which appear only once. Sequencing was done on a sample of blood. All receptors come from a man between 65 and 79 years old in good health.

This chain links TRBV11-2 with TRBJ1-6; D is undetermined. CDR1 is SGHAT and CDR2 is FQNNGV in the germline V gene. The V end was cut by 8 bases, the J end by 9 bases, with 17 bases between. The CDR3 runs to 14 residues. The CDR3 bases are TGTGCCAGCGGCTCTCACGCGTCCGGTTCACCCCTCCACTTT. This encodes CASGSHASGSPLHF.

This clonotype was seen repeatedly, ten times or more. V and J are TRBV14 and TRBJ2-7; D possibly corresponds to TRBD2 (6 bases). Germline V gene sequence: CDR1 SGHDN, CDR2 FVKESK. V was shortened by 4 bases and J by 4 bases, with 17 bases between the two germline ends. CDR3 size: 15 residues. The CDR3 DNA follows: TGTGCCAGCAGCCGGGGAGGAACCGTATTTTACGAGCAGTACTTC. This translates into CASSRGGTVFYEQYF.

This clonotype has only a few counts. The chain combines TRBV14 with TRBJ2-6; TRBD2 might be the D (5 bases). V was cut by 2 bases and J by 0 bases, with 11 bases left in between. This CDR3 has 17 amino acids. Germline CDR1 SGHDN, CDR2 FVKESK. CDR3 nucleotides: TGTGCCAGCAGCCAACTAGCTTCACCCTCTGGGGCCAACGTCCTGACTTTC. Its translation: CASSQLASPSGANVLTF.

The chain couples TRBV3-1 to TRBJ2-4; D may be TRBD1 or TRBD2 (5 bases each). There are 16 residues in the CDR3. Germline assignment: CDR1 LGHDT and CDR2 YNNKEL (reference sequence). V lost 0 bases to trimming and J lost 8 bases, with 17 bases between them. DNA for the CDR3: TGTGCCAGCAGCCAAGAAATCTCGGGGCCCATGGACATTCAGTACTTC. Amino acid sequence: CASSQEISGPMDIQYF.

This clonotype turned up a few times. The chain carries TRBV7-8 and TRBJ1-1; D uncertain. The V and J ends lost 4 bases and 6 bases respectively, with 9 bases between them. Per germline, CDR1 SGHVS and CDR2 FQNEAQ. This CDR3 spans 12 amino acids. The chain's CDR3 is CASSSWGAEAFF. The CDR3 region has the DNA TGTGCCAGCAGCTCTTGGGGAGCTGAAGCTTTCTTT.

This clonotype has only a few counts. The chain joins TRBV6-5 to TRBJ2-3, with unresolved D. Per germline, CDR1 MNHEY and CDR2 SVGAGI. This CDR3 region has 15 residues. V gave up 0 bases and J gave up 2 bases, with 9 bases separating them. DNA for the CDR3: TGTGCCAGCAGTTACTCCCATGATGCCACAGATACGCAGTATTTT. It is translated as CASSYSHDATDTQYF.

The chain uses TRBV12-3 or TRBV12-4 and TRBJ2-4; possibly TRBD1 for D (5 bases). CDR3 length equals 15 residues. Trimming took off 2 bases at V and 7 bases at J, with 15 bases between the two ends. The CDR3 region is CASSLSVAGNNIQYF. Here the CDR3 DNA reads TGTGCCAGCAGTTTAAGTGTAGCAGGGAACAACATTCAGTACTTC.

The genes are TRBV2 and TRBJ2-5; D not certain. The J call may be incorrect, as the DNA end agrees better with TRBJ2-7. The CDR3 is 13 amino acids. CDR1 and CDR2 from the germline V gene are SNHLY and FYNNEI. The CDR3 DNA sequence: TGTGCCAGCGAGGACCAAAACCACTACGAGCAGTACGTC. Its protein product is CASEDQNHYEQYV.

This clonotype was detected only a few times. J is TRBJ2-1 and V is TRBV29-1, with D possibly TRBD1 on 6 matching bases. V was shortened by 3 bases and J by 6 bases, with 18 bases between the two germline ends. The germline CDR1 and CDR2 sequences are SQVTM and ANQGSEA. The CDR3 has 15 residues. CDR3 in amino acids: CSVEGHKNRRNEQFF. The CDR3 nucleotides read TGCAGCGTTGAGGGACACAAAAATAGACGCAATGAGCAGTTCTTC.

The chain employs TRBV6-2 or TRBV6-3 and TRBJ1-5; no reliable D call. The CDR3 covers 13 residues. V was cut by 6 bases and J by 0 bases, with 6 bases left in between. Germline assignment: CDR1 MNHEY and CDR2 SVGEGT. This chain's CDR3 is CASRAYSNQPQHF. In DNA, the CDR3 is TGTGCCAGCAGGGCCTATAGCAATCAGCCCCAGCATTTT.

The chain combines TRBV20-1 with TRBJ2-1; 13 nucleotides agree with TRBD2. The CDR3 is 16 residues long. Germline trimming cut 7 bases from V and 3 bases from J; bases unmatched to any gene: 9. Germline V gene data show CDR1 as DFQATT and CDR2 as SNEGSKA (reference sequence). The CDR3 sequence: CSVERLAGGFYNEQFF. The CDR3 nucleotides read TGCAGTGTCGAGCGACTAGCGGGAGGTTTCTACAATGAGCAGTTCTTC.

The V and J genes are TRBV7-2 and TRBJ2-2; no clear D gene. CDR3 size: 14 residues. Trimming took off 1 base at V and 4 bases at J, with 7 bases between the two ends. The germline V gene has CDR1 SGHTA and CDR2 FQGNSA. CDR3 sequence (DNA): TGTGCCAGCAGCTTAGGGGTAGCCACCGGGGAGCTGTTTTTT. It specifies CASSLGVATGELFF.

The CDR3: CASSVAGQGYNEQFF. The CDR3 nucleotides are TGTGCCAGTAGTGTGGCGGGACAGGGCTACAATGAGCAGTTCTTC. V and J are TRBV19 and TRBJ2-1, with TRBD1 identical over 9 bases. The ends lost 5 bases at V and 3 bases at J; junction bases unmatched: 5. Germline-derived CDR1 and CDR2 are LNHDA and SQIVND (reference sequence). CDR3 size: 15 residues.

CDR3 in DNA: TGTGCCAGCAGCTCACAGCGCACTGAAGCTTTCTTT. It codes for CASSSQRTEAFF. The genes are TRBV28 and TRBJ1-1; D call uncertain. Trimming took 6 bases from V and 4 from J, leaving 9 bases between them. This CDR3 has 12 residues. CDR1 is MDHEN, CDR2 SYDVKM, per germline.

This chain links TRBV14 with TRBJ2-1; the D is unclear. The CDR3 has 13 amino acids. V was pared by 3 bases and J by 7 bases, with 10 bases between. Germline-derived CDR1 and CDR2 are SGHDN and FVKESK. This CDR3 is CASSQFLRNEQFF. Here the CDR3 DNA reads TGTGCCAGCAGCCAGTTTCTCAGGAATGAGCAGTTCTTC. The full variable domain, in which reference TRBV14 and TRBJ2-1 provide the parts outside the CDR3, is EAGVTQFPSHSVIEKGQTVTLRCDPISGHDNLYWYRRVMGKEIKFLLHFVKESKQDESGMPNNRFLAERTGGTYSTLKVQPAELEDSGVYFCASSQFLRNEQFFGPGTRLTVL.

This clonotype was observed many times. The rearrangement links TRBV7-2 to TRBJ2-3; 11 bases align to TRBD1. The CDR3 is made up of 15 amino acids. The germline CDR1 and CDR2 sequences are SGHTA and FQGNSA. The J segment lost 4 bases and the V segment lost 3 bases, leaving 3 bases of the junction unmatched. The CDR3 nucleotides are TGTGCCAGCAGCTTGGACAGGGGGCCTCCAGATACGCAGTATTTT. Encoded protein: CASSLDRGPPDTQYF.

For this clonotype: The junction shows a germline mismatch at one end, possibly a read error. The chain links TRBV18 to TRBJ2-5, with D tentatively TRBD2 (5 bases). This CDR3 has 15 residues. Germline-derived CDR1 and CDR2 are KGHSH and LQKENI. CDR3 DNA sequence: TGTGCCAGCTCACCATTTTCGTCGGGAAAAGAGGCCCAGTACTTC. Its protein is CASSPFSSGKEAQYF.